This T cell receptor (beta chain) was recorded in a study of blood T cells in healthy people across ages. Study as a whole: T cells yielded about one barcoded beta molecule per two cells through template switching.

The germline gives CDR1 SGDLS, CDR2 YYNGEE. V was cut by 2 bases and J by 0 bases, with 8 bases left in between. The CDR3 has 14 amino acids. At least ten counts were recorded for this clonotype. Its target is unknown. With a J-beta primer mix and a sample-barcoded 5' primer, a second PCR ran about 7 to 11 cycles. Via MiXCR, TCRdb re-called the 5' RACE reads, giving one row per CDR3 protein. There are over 500,000 distinct CDR3 sequences in the sample; about 51% occur only once, and roughly 13% lies in the top ten. Whole-study findings and limits: TCR beta diversity, measured per million T cells, fell in a roughly linear way with age.

Sequenced: blood. The chain links TRBV9 to TRBJ1-1; possible D gene TRBD1, 5 bases. The clonotype originates from a woman of 80 years or more in good health. CDR3 region: CASSVEGMNTEAFF. The CDR3 coding sequence is TGTGCCAGCAGCGTCGAGGGGATGAACACTGAAGCTTTCTTT.